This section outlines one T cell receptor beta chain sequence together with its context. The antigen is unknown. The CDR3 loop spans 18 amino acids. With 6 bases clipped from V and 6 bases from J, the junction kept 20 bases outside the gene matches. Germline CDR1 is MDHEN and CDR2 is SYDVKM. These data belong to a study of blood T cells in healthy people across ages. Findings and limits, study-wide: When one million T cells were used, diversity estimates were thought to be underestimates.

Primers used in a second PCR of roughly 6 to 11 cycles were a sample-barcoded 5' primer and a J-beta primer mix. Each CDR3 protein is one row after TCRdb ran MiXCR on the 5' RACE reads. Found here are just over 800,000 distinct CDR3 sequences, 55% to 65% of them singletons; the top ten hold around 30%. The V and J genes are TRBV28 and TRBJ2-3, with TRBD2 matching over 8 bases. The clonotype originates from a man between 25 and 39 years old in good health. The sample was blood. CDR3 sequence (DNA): TGTGCCAGCAGCATCGTTTACTTCGGGGGGGAAGGTCAGGATACGCAGTATTTT. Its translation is CASSIVYFGGEGQDTQYF.